This T cell receptor beta chain was identified in a study of tumor-infiltrating lymphocytes in localized non-small cell lung cancer. The overall study: Resected tumor was paired with non-adjacent uninvolved lung from the same patient. Study outcomes and limitations: Immunotypes IM1 and IM2 had similar TCR-derived T-cell fractions.

Measured with immunoSEQ multiplex PCR; TCRdb has only the in-frame clones, and not every one. The sample holds more than 20,000 clones, around 75% seen once. This clone qualifies as medium-sized. Its specificity is not known. Other nucleotide sequences in the sample specify the same CDR3. With 2 bases clipped from V and 6 bases from J, the junction kept 2 bases outside the gene matches. Germline assignment: CDR1 SGHRS and CDR2 YFSETQ. The CDR3 has 13 amino acids. The gene calls are TRBV5-1 and TRBJ1-2; 9 positions match TRBD1. The sequenced material came from lung tumor tissue. The sequence was collected from a human donor with non-small cell lung cancer. CDR3: CASSFRDRDGYTF. The CDR3 coding sequence is TGCGCCAGCAGCTTCCGGGACAGGGATGGCTACACCTTC.